Shown below are 8 T cell receptor beta chains from a single sample sequenced in a study of cytomegalovirus exposure and HLA in healthy donors. The PCR had 60 Vbeta and 13 Jbeta primers. The data were produced by immunoSEQ multiplex PCR, yet TCRdb's version contains in-frame clones alone and is incomplete. In the table there are 150,000 to 200,000 clones, around 82% of which are singletons. The sample was PBMCs. These receptors were obtained from a woman aged 25 to 39 in good health and CMV-seropositive.

The CDR3 reads CASSVGTSGANEQFF. CDR3 in DNA: TGTGCCAGCAGCGTTGGGACTAGCGGGGCGAATGAGCAGTTCTTC. V and J are TRBV9 and TRBJ2-1, with 13 nucleotides matching TRBD2. In germline, CDR1 is SGDLS, CDR2 YYNGEE. The V segment lost 2 bases and the J segment 7 bases; nucleotides outside the gene matches: 3. The CDR3 consists of 15 residues.

The chain uses TRBV7-3 and TRBJ1-5; maybe TRBD1 (6 bases). V lost 1 base and J lost 8, with 12 bases in between. Germline V gene data show CDR1 as SGHTA and CDR2 as FQGTGA. The CDR3 loop spans 14 amino acids. The CDR3 nucleotides are TGTGCCAGCAGCTTAAGACAGGAGATTGAGCCCCAGCATTTT. This encodes CASSLRQEIEPQHF.

DNA for the CDR3: TGTGCCTGGACCCCGGGAGGGGCGAGCAATCAGCCCCAGCATTTT. It codes for CAWTPGGASNQPQHF. V usage is TRBV30 and J usage is TRBJ1-5; D possibly corresponds to TRBD1 (5 bases). The CDR3 is made up of 15 amino acids. Germline V gene data show CDR1 as GTSNPN and CDR2 as SVGIG (reference sequence). V was shortened by 4 bases and J by 1 base, with 14 bases between the two germline ends.

V and J are TRBV6-5 and TRBJ1-2, with TRBD1 identical over 7 bases. Germline CDR1 and CDR2: MNHEY and SVGAGI. J was trimmed by 4 bases and V by 5 bases; bases with no gene match: 1. CDR3 length: 12 amino acids. The CDR3 nucleotides read TGTGCCAGCAGTCGGACAGGCTATGGCTACACCTTC. It is translated as CASSRTGYGYTF.

The chain carries TRBV11-3 and TRBJ1-3; TRBD1 might be the D (5 bases). This CDR3 spans 15 amino acids. Trimming stripped 5 bases from V and 0 bases from J, with 11 bases between. Germline V CDR1 and CDR2: SGHNT, YENEEA. The CDR3 region has the DNA TGTGCCAGCAGCGAGGAGGGGCGCTCTGGAAACACCATATATTTT. Amino acid sequence: CASSEEGRSGNTIYF.

The CDR3 DNA reads TGTGCCAGCACCCTTAGTGGGACAGGGGGGTCGGATACGCAGTATTTT. It is translated as CASTLSGTGGSDTQYF. V usage is TRBV7-8 and J usage is TRBJ2-3; 11 positions match TRBD1. This CDR3 is 16 amino acids long. The J segment lost 6 bases and the V segment lost 7 bases, leaving 12 bases of the junction unmatched. CDR1 and CDR2 from the germline V gene are SGHVS and FQNEAQ.

This clone was picked up one time. The CDR3 protein is CASSLRQGSEAFF. CDR3 in DNA: TGTGCCAGCAGTTTAAGGCAGGGATCTGAAGCTTTCTTT. V and J are TRBV27 and TRBJ1-1; TRBD1 is a possible D gene (5 bases). CDR3 length: 13 residues. Germline CDR1 and CDR2: MNHEY and SMNVEV (reference sequence). V was clipped by 2 bases and J by 6 bases, with 10 bases between them.

The chain couples TRBV5-1 to TRBJ2-7; 7 nucleotides match TRBD2. CDR1 is SGHRS and CDR2 is YFSETQ in the germline V gene. With V trimmed by 4 bases and J by 1 base, 5 bases remained unmatched. The CDR3 length is 14 residues. The DNA of the CDR3 is TGCGCCAGCAGCCCTACTAGCGAATCCTACGAGCAGTACTTC. It encodes CASSPTSESYEQYF.